This T cell receptor beta chain came from a study of T cells in Graves' hyperthyroidism and ophthalmopathy (dated by TCRdb to about 2019). About the full investigation: Peripheral blood was sampled at the time of initial diagnosis, prior to any treatment. A discovery cohort of about a hundred patients, approximately 45 with Graves' ophthalmopathy and 57 with stable Graves' hyperthyroidism, was used to find distinguishing TCR V-J signatures. An independent validation cohort of under 20 hyperthyroidism patients and 17 patients who later progressed to ophthalmopathy tested prospective prediction of ophthalmopathy. For training and testing, the 100 or so patients in the discovery cohort were randomly divided in a 7:3 ratio. Thyroid tissue and blood T-cell repertoires from six Graves' hyperthyroidism patients were also compared in the study. Once sampling was done, hyperthyroidism patients were given methimazole at a starting dose of 30 mg daily, whereas ophthalmopathy patients were given high-dose intravenous methylprednisolone. The paper describes TCR Vbeta CDR3 sequencing of 140 or so peripheral blood samples, made up of 43 ophthalmopathy patients, 70 to 75 hyperthyroidism patients and 17 progressor patients. General conclusions and limits of the study: No statistical method was used to fix the sample size in advance, and group allocation was not hidden from the investigators. Most expanded thyroid clonotypes (frequency above 0.001) were also detected in blood, a finding suggesting that blood repertoires may reflect thyroid immune responses. During validation, the model predicted progression to ophthalmopathy a median of about 6.5 months ahead of onset, with almost 71% sensitivity and 72% to 80% specificity. A model built on a 13 V-J signature distinguished ophthalmopathy from stable hyperthyroidism, reaching about 89% sensitivity and approximately 83% specificity in cross-validation and 80%/75% in testing.

Graves' hyperthyroidism was defined as stable when no progression to ophthalmopathy occurred over 18 months of follow-up. Hyperthyroidism patients were newly diagnosed, had a disease duration of under 2 months, and were aged 18 to 65 years. The study excluded patients with uncontrolled infections, other autoimmune diseases, pregnancy or lactation. Diagnoses relied on clinical symptoms, serum thyroxine and TRAb, thyroid ultrasound and orbital computed tomography. PBMCs were isolated from more than 9 ml of fresh peripheral blood by Ficoll-Paque density gradient centrifugation. Trizol reagent was used to extract total RNA, and RNA quality was then checked on an Agilent 2100 Bioanalyzer. The TCR beta CDR3 regions were amplified from RNA transcripts. The TCR CDR3 was subjected to a first round of RT-PCR using the HTBI primer set and the Qiagen OneStep RT-PCR kit. Libraries were constructed in a second round of multiplex PCR, after which size selection and purification were performed. Paired-end sequencing of the libraries was performed with 100 bp reads on an Illumina HiSeq2000. The paper's processing steps were these. SOAPnuke was used to process the raw data, removing reads that contained adapters or uncalled bases, had a mean Phred below 15, or lacked an exact match to the constant primer or identifier. High-quality paired reads were merged with COPE v1.2.5, and unique nucleotide sequences were defined as clonotypes. MiTCR v1.1 was used to align clonotypes to the IMGT TRBV, TRBD and TRBJ reference segments. Analysis was restricted to V-J combinations with a frequency above 0.0001, which covered roughly 99% of repertoires. A TCS score was defined as the ratio of F50 (clonal expansion) to E x V (chaos), with BLOSUM62-based TCRdist applied between CDR3 peptides within each V-J. Welch's t-statistics and random forest reduced just over 500 V-J features to 10 to 15, which were used in a naive Bayes classifier (R e1071). The public reads were reanalyzed by TCRdb: fastp trimming at Q25, MiXCR alignment, in-frame beta chains only. Each entry is one CDR3 protein sequence, shown with its most common DNA and genes. The V and J calls, along with clone size, are taken from TCRdb and not from the paper's own processing. Recorded for this sample are about 400,000 distinct CDR3 sequences; about 15% of them occurred a single time. The biggest ten clones account for 32% of the sample.

This clonotype was recorded a few times. What this receptor recognizes is not known. One base away there is no much larger clone; base qualities are not given. The CDR3, cysteine through phenylalanine, is 15 amino acids long. CDR3 DNA only is kept here, 45 bases in frame from base 1. The germline V gene (reference sequence) provides CDR1 SGHKS and CDR2 YYEKEE. The junction shows trimming of 1 base on V and 5 bases on J, plus 15 bases between the germline ends. Sequencing was carried out using blood. The sequence joins TRBV5-5 to TRBJ1-2; the D gene lacks a confident call. This sequence originates from a woman aged 25 to 39 with Graves' hyperthyroidism. This receptor has the CDR3 CASSLYVVGGYGYTF. The DNA sequence reads TGTGCCAGCAGCTTGTATGTGGTGGGAGGATATGGCTACACCTTC.